This paragraph covers one T cell receptor beta chain sequence. This table comes from immunoSEQ multiplex PCR, and its TCRdb copy is limited to in-frame clones, with some not included. The profile covers around 210,000 clones, with 70% to 90% appearing a single time and 0.9% to 0.95% taken by the ten largest. There are 14 residues in the CDR3. V gave up 4 bases and J gave up 7 bases; unmatched junction bases: 4. Germline V gene sequence: CDR1 MNHEY, CDR2 SVGEGT. The entry originates in a study of blood T cell repertoires in COVID-19. The receptor's source is a man in his 60s with COVID-19, enrolled during active disease. The specimen was peripheral blood. The V call is TRBV6-2 or TRBV6-3, the J call TRBJ1-4; 9 bases align to TRBD1. The CDR3 is CASSSMDRGEKLFF. DNA of the CDR3: TGTGCCAGCAGTTCCATGGACAGGGGTGAAAAACTGTTTTTT.